This T cell receptor beta chain was documented in a study of radiation and T cells in renal cell carcinoma. The time point: baseline pretreatment blood. Treatment of the sample: 15 Gy SBRT to primary tumor, nephrectomy 4 weeks later. This renal cell carcinoma was of the clear cell type. This CDR3 spans 14 amino acids. V was clipped by 4 bases and J by 2 bases, with 12 bases between them. Germline lookup yields CDR1 SGHNT and CDR2 YYREEE (reference sequence). Libraries were prepared by immunoSEQ multiplex PCR; TCRdb keeps only in-frame clonotypes and omits some of them. In the table there are over 85,000 clones, 70% to 85% of which are singletons.

The sample was blood, taken from a patient whose treatment included radiotherapy and nephrectomy. The TCR was taken from a man between 60 and 75 years old with renal cell carcinoma. The J gene is TRBJ1-2, the V gene TRBV5-4; TRBD1 might be the D (5 bases). The CDR3 region has the DNA TGTGCCAGCAGCCACAGGACGGCGAACTATGGCTACACCTTC. It encodes CASSHRTANYGYTF.